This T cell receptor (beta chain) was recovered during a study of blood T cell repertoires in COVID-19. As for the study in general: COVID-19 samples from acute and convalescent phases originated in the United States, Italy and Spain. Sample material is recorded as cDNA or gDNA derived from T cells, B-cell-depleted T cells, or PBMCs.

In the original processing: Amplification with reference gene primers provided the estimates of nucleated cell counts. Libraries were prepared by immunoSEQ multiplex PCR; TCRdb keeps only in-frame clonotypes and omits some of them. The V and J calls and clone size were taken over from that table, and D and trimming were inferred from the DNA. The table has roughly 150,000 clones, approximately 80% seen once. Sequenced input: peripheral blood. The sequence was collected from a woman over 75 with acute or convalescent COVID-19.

The CDR3 loop is CASSFGTSGDYTQYF. CDR3 DNA: TGCGCCAGCAGTTTCGGGACTAGCGGGGACTATACGCAGTATTTT. V and J are TRBV5-1 and TRBJ2-3; TRBD2 aligns across 13 bases. V trimming: 5 bases; J trimming: 7 bases; junction bases outside the gene matches: 7. The CDR3 sequence is 15 residues long. Germline CDR1 is SGHRS and CDR2 is YFSETQ.